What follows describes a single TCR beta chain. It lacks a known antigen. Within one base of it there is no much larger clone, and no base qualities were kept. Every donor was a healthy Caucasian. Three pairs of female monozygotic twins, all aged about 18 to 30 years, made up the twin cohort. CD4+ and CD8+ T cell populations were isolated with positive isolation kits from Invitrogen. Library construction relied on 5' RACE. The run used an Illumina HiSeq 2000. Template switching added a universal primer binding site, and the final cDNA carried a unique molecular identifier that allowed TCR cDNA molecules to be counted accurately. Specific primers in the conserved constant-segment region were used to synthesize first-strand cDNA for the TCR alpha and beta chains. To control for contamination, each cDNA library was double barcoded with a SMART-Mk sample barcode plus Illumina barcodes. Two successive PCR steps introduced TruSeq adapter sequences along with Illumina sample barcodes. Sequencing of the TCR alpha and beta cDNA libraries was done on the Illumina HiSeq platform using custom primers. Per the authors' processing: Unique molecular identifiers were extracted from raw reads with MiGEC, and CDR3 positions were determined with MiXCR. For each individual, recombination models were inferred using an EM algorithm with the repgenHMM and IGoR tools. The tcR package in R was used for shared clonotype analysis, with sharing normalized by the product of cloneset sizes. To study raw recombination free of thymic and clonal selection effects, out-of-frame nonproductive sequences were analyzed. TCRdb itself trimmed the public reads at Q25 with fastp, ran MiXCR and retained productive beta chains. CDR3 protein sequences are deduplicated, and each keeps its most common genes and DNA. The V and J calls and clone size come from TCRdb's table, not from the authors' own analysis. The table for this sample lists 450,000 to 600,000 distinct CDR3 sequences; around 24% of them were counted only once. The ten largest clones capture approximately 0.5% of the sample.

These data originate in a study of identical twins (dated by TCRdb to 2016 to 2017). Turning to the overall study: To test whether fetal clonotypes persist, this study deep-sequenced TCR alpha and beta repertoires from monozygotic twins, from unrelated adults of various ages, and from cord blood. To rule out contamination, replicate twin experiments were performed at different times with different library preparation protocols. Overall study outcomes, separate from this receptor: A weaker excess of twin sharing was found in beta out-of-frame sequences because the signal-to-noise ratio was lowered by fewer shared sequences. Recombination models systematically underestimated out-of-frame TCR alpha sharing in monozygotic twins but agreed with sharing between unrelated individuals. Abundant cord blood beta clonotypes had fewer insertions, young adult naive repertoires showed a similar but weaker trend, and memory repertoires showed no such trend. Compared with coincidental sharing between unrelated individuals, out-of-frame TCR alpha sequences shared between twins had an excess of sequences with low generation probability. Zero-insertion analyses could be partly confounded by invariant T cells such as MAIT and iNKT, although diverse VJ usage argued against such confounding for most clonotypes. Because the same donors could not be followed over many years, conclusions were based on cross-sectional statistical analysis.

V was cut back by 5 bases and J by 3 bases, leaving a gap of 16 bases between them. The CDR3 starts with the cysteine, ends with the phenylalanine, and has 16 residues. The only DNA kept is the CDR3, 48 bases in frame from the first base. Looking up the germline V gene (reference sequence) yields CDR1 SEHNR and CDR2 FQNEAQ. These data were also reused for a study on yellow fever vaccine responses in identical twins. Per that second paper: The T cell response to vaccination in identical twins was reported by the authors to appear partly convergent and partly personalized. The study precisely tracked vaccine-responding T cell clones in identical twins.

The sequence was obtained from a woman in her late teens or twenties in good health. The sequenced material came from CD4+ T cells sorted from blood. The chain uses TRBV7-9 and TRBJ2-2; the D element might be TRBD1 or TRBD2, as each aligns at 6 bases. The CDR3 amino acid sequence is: CASSRGLGGYTGELFF. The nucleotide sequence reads TGTGCCAGCAGCCGTGGACTGGGGGGCTACACCGGGGAGCTGTTTTTT. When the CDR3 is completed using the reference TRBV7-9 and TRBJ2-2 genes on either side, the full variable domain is DTGVSQNPRHKITKRGQNVTFRCDPISEHNRLYWYRQTLGQGPEFLTYFQNEAQLEKSRLLSDRFSAERPKGSFSTLEIQRTEQGDSAMYLCASSRGLGGYTGELFFGEGSRLTVL.